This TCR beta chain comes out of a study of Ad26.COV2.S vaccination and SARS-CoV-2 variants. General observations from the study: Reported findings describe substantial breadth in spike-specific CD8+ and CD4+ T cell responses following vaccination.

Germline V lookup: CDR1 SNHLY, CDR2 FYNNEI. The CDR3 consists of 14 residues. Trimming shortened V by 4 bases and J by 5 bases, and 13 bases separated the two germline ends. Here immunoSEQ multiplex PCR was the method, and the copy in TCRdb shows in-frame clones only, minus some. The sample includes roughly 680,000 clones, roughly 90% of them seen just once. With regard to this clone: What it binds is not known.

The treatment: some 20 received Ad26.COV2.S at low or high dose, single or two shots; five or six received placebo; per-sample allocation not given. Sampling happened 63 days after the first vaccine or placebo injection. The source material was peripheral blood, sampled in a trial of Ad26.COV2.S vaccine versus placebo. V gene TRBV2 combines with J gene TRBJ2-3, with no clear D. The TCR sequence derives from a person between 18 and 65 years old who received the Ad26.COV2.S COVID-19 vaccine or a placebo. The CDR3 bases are TGTGCCAGCAGTGGCCTCCCGGATCTAGATACGCAGTATTTT. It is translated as CASSGLPDLDTQYF.